The present TCR beta chain was sequenced within a study of cytomegalovirus exposure and HLA in healthy donors. In the case of this clone: Its antigen is unidentified.

The CDR3 runs 13 residues. From germline, CDR1 is LGHNA and CDR2 YNFKEQ. V was cut by 10 bases and J by 1 base, with 14 bases left in between. The PCR used 60 Vbeta and 13 Jbeta primers. Libraries were prepared by immunoSEQ multiplex PCR; TCRdb keeps only in-frame clonotypes and omits some of them. This table holds about 130,000 clones, around four fifths found once. Among the donors, all were healthy bone marrow donors. The study's findings and limits: An analysis done earlier found most TCR beta V segments productive about 90% or about 30% of the time. It was taken for granted in presence/absence analyses that sequencing depth across donors was roughly uniform.

The receptor's source is a middle-aged woman in good health and CMV-seropositive. The chain combines TRBV4-2 with TRBJ2-7; D may be TRBD2 (6 bases). Sequenced material: PBMCs. CDR3 bases: TGTGCCACCGGGGACTTACTATCCTACGAGCAGTACTTC. This gives the protein CATGDLLSYEQYF.